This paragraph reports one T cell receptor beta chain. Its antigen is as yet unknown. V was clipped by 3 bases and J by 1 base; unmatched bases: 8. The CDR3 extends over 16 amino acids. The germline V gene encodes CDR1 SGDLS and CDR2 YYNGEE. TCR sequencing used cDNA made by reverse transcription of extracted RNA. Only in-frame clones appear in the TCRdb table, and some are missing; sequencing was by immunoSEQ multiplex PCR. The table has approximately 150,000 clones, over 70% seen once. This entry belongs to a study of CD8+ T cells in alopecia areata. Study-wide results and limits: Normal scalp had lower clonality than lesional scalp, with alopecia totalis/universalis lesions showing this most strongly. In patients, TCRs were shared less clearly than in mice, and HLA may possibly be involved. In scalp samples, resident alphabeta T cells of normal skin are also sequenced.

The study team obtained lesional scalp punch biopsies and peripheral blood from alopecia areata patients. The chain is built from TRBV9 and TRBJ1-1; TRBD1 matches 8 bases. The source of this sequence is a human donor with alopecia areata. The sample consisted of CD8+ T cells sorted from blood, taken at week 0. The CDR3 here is CASSDSTGERNTEAFF. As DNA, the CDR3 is TGTGCCAGCAGCGACTCGACAGGGGAGAGGAACACTGAAGCTTTCTTT.